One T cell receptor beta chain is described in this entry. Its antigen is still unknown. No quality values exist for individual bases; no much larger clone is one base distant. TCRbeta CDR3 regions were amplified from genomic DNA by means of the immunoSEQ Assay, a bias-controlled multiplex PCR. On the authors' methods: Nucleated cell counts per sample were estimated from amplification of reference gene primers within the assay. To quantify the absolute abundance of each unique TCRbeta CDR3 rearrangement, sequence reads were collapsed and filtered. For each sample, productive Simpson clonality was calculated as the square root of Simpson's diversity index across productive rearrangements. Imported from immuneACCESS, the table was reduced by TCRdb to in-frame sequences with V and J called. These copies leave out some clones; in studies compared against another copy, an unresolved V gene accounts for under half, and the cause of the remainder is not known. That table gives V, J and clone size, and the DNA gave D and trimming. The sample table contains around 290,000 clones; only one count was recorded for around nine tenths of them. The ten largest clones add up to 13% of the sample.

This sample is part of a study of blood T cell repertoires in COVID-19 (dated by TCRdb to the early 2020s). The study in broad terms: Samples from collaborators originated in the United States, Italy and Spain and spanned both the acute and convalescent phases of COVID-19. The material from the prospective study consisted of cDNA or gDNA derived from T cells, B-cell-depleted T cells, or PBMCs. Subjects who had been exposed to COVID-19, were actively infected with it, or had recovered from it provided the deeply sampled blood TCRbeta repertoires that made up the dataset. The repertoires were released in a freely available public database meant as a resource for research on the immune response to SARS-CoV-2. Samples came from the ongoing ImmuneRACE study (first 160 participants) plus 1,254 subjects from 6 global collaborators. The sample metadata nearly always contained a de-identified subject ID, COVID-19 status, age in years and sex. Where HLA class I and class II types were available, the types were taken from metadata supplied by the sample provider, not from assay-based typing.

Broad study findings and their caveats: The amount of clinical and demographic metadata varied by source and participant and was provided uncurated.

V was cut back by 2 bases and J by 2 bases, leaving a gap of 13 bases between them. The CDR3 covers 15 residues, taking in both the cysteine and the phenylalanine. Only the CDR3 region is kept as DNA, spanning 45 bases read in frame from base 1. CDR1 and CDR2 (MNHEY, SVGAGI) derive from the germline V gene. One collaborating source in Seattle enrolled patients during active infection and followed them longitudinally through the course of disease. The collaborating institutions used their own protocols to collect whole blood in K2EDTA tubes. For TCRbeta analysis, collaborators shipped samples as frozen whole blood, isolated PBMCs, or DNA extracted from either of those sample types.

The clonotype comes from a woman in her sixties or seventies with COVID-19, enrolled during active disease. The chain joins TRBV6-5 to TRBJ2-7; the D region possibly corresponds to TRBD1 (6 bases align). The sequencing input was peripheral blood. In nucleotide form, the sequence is TGTGCCAGCAGTTACAGACAGGATGGGACCTACGAGCAGTACTTC. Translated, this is CASSYRQDGTYEQYF.